The 7 T cell receptor beta chains reported below all come from one sample, sequenced in a study of cytomegalovirus exposure and HLA in healthy donors. Vbeta (60) and Jbeta (13) primers were used in the PCR. Sequenced by immunoSEQ multiplex PCR; TCRdb stores in-frame clones only, minus some. Among around 160,000 clones, 75% were seen once, and the ten largest hold roughly 8.2%. Source material: PBMCs. The source of these receptors is a woman aged 40 to 50 in good health and CMV-seropositive.

The rearrangement uses TRBV30 and TRBJ2-3; TRBD1 matches at 7 bases. The CDR3 contains 16 residues. V lost 8 bases to trimming and J lost 4 bases; unmatched junction nucleotides: 18. Per germline, CDR1 GTSNPN and CDR2 SVGIG (reference sequence). The CDR3 bases are TGTGCCCCAAGGGAGAGGGGGCGCGATAAAGCAGATACGCAGTATTTT. Translated: CAPRERGRDKADTQYF.

In this sample, this clone turned up a few times. For the CDR3, the DNA is TGTGCCAGCAGTTTACAGGACAGAGGCGCTTTCTTT. Residues: CASSLQDRGAFF. The V and J genes are TRBV28 and TRBJ1-1; TRBD1 might be the D (6 bases). V was shortened by 2 bases and J by 11 bases, with 12 bases between the two germline ends. Germline loops: CDR1 MDHEN, CDR2 SYDVKM. This CDR3 contains 12 residues.

This chain joins TRBV5-8 and TRBJ1-3, with D hard to call. Per germline, CDR1 SGHTS and CDR2 YDEGEE. Trimming stripped 1 base from V and 1 base from J, with 3 bases between. The CDR3 length is 13 residues. CDR3 residues: CASSLYSGNTIYF. CDR3 nucleotides: TGTGCCAGCAGCTTGTATTCTGGAAACACCATATATTTT.

This clone came up a few times. The V gene is TRBV6-5, the J gene TRBJ2-7; 9 bases fit TRBD1. V lost 2 bases and J lost 5; bases outside the gene matches: 1. Germline assignment: CDR1 MNHEY and CDR2 SVGAGI. CDR3 length: 13 amino acids. CDR3 region: CASSYDRGNEQYF. Here the CDR3 DNA reads TGTGCCAGCAGTTACGACAGGGGGAACGAGCAGTACTTC.

The gene calls are TRBV2 and TRBJ1-5, with 8 bases identical to TRBD1. The CDR3 runs to 13 residues. The ends lost 2 bases at V and 7 bases at J; junction bases unmatched: 1. Germline V gene lookup returns CDR1 SNHLY and CDR2 FYNNEI. CDR3 bases: TGTGCCAGCAGTGAATCAGGGGGCCAGCCCCAGCATTTT. Translation gives CASSESGGQPQHF. Combining the CDR3 with reference TRBV2 and TRBJ1-5 gives the whole variable domain EPEVTQTPSHQVTQMGQEVILRCVPISNHLYFYWYRQILGQKVEFLVSFYNNEISEKSEIFDDQFSVERPDGSNFTLKIRSTKLEDSAMYFCASSESGGQPQHFGDGTRLSIL.

The chain employs TRBV6-1 and TRBJ2-7, with D possibly matching TRBD1 (6 bases). In germline, CDR1 is MNHNS, CDR2 SASEGT. This CDR3 is built from 14 residues. V was clipped by 7 bases and J by 0 bases, with 13 bases between them. The DNA for the CDR3 is TGTGCCAGCAAACCGGGACATCCCTCCTACGAGCAGTACTTC. Its protein product is CASKPGHPSYEQYF.

This clone was counted only a few times. The V call is TRBV6-5, the J call TRBJ1-4, with 7 bases aligning to TRBD1. Germline V gives CDR1 MNHEY, CDR2 SVGAGI. The trim removed 10 bases at V and 6 bases at J, leaving 8 bases unmatched. CDR3 length equals 13 residues. The CDR3 is CATRDSGHEKLFF. DNA of the CDR3: TGTGCCACCCGGGACAGTGGACATGAAAAACTGTTTTTT.